This is a list of T cell receptor beta chains from one sample in a study of control samples from healthy donors and cancer patients. Only in-frame clones appear in the TCRdb table, and some are missing; sequencing was by immunoSEQ multiplex PCR. The sample shows 250,000 to 300,000 clones, over 75% of them seen only once. What was sequenced was PBMCs. The receptor source for this set is a woman aged 55-69 years with lung cancer. Both conserved end residues are part of each CDR3. The order of the fields is clone size, V gene, D gene, J gene, CDR3 protein, CDR3 DNA. A D gene is named only where the DNA matches it firmly. Rows give clone size only sometimes, using once, few, many, or a class for an expanded clone.

-,TRBV5-4,TRBD1,TRBJ2-5,CASRWTGEETQYF,TGTGCCAGCAGGTGGACAGGGGAAGAGACCCAGTACTTC
once,TRBV5-1,TRBD1,TRBJ1-1,CASSEGQGFTEAFF,TGCGCCAGCAGCGAGGGACAGGGCTTCACTGAAGCTTTCTTT
-,TRBV7-9,-,TRBJ2-7,CASSLDIGEQYF,TGTGCCAGCAGCTTAGATATCGGCGAGCAGTACTTC
-,TRBV5-4,TRBD1,TRBJ1-2,CASSLGTGGGYTF,TGTGCCAGCAGCTTGGGAACAGGGGGGGGCTACACCTTC
-,TRBV5-1,TRBD2,TRBJ2-3,CASSLAGGTDTQYF,TGCGCCAGCAGCTTGGCGGGGGGAACAGATACGCAGTATTTT
-,TRBV30,-,TRBJ1-2,CAWSSPGGAYGYTF,TGTGCCTGGAGTTCACCCGGGGGCGCGTATGGCTACACCTTC
few,TRBV5-1,-,TRBJ2-7,CASSDGSSYEQYF,TGCGCCAGCAGCGATGGGAGCTCCTACGAGCAGTACTTC
-,TRBV7-9,TRBD1,TRBJ2-7,CASSPSGTGSYEQYF,TGTGCCAGCAGCCCCTCCGGGACAGGGTCCTACGAGCAGTACTTC
-,TRBV6-5,-,TRBJ2-6,CASSYFRVTGANVLTF,TGTGCCAGCAGTTACTTCAGGGTCACTGGGGCCAACGTCCTGACTTTC
-,TRBV4-1,-,TRBJ1-3,CASSQDAAGLSGNTIYF,TGCGCCAGCAGCCAAGATGCGGCGGGGCTCTCTGGAAACACCATATATTTT
few,TRBV3-1/TRBV3-2,-,TRBJ1-2,CASSQVGGANYGYTF,TGTGCCAGCAGCCAAGTTGGAGGGGCCAACTATGGCTACACCTTC
-,TRBV7-3,TRBD2,TRBJ2-1,CASSPQGTSGRASYNEQFF,TGTGCCAGCAGCCCACAAGGGACTAGCGGGAGGGCCTCCTACAATGAGCAGTTCTTC
-,TRBV7-2,TRBD1,TRBJ2-2,CASSLYRTGGVTGELFF,TGTGCCAGCAGCTTATACCGGACAGGGGGGGTCACCGGGGAGCTGTTTTTT
-,TRBV18,TRBD1,TRBJ2-7,CASSPPGQGAYEQYF,TGTGCCAGCTCACCACCCGGACAGGGCGCCTACGAGCAGTACTTC
-,TRBV27,TRBD1,TRBJ1-1,CASRHPGQGVNTEAFF,TGTGCCAGCAGGCACCCCGGCCAGGGGGTTAACACTGAAGCTTTCTTT
-,TRBV5-5,-,TRBJ1-5,CASSLPGVGPQHF,TGTGCCAGCAGCTTGCCCGGCGTGGGGCCCCAGCATTTT
few,TRBV6-5,TRBD1,TRBJ2-5,CASRSTGGGETQYF,TGTGCCAGCAGATCTACAGGGGGCGGAGAGACCCAGTACTTC